The 21 T cell receptor beta chains below were found in one sample sequenced in a study of regulatory T cells in long-lasting Graves disease. Arm-PCR of CDR3 regions with iRepertoire HTBI primers generated TCR beta libraries. TCRdb used MiXCR to reprocess the multiplex PCR reads, holding one entry per CDR3 protein. The data hold roughly 490,000 distinct CDR3 sequences, with around a fifth observed a single time. Regarding time point: persistent/refractory GD, antithyroid drugs over 5 years with positive TRAb. Following extraction of RNA from PBMCs, that RNA was used to make the TCR library. The sample here was peripheral blood mononuclear cells (PBMCs), taken when the disease was refractory, from a patient treated with antithyroid drugs. These receptors came from a female donor with Graves disease.

V gene TRBV15 combines with J gene TRBJ2-1; D unclear. This CDR3 has 11 amino acids. Trimming left V 1 base short and J 7 bases short, with 2 bases between. The germline V gene has CDR1 LNHNV and CDR2 YYDKDF (reference sequence). CDR3 nucleotides: TGTGCCACCAGCAGAGCGAATGAGCAGTTCTTC. This codes for CATSRANEQFF.

This clonotype has more than one count but fewer than ten. This chain joins TRBV9 and TRBJ2-7; weak D call: TRBD2 (5 bases). Looked up from germline, CDR1 is SGDLS and CDR2 is YYNGEE. This CDR3 is 14 amino acids long. V lost 3 bases, J lost 4 bases, and 14 bases lay in between. CDR3 coding DNA: TGTGCCAGCAGCGCTCAAGAGGGCGGGTACGAGCAGTACTTC. Encoded protein: CASSAQEGGYEQYF.

Worth noting for this clonotype: Possible read error: a much larger clone is one base away. The chain is built from TRBV2 and TRBJ2-7, with D possibly being TRBD1 or TRBD2 (5 bases each). This CDR3 contains 14 residues. Germline CDR1 is SNHLY and CDR2 is FYNNEI. The ends were cut back, 8 bases at V and 1 base at J, with 15 bases in the middle. In DNA, the CDR3 is TGTGCCAGCGGCAGGGAGTTTAGGTCCTACGAGCAGTACTTC. Translation: CASGREFRSYEQYF. The full variable domain, completed using reference TRBV2 and TRBJ2-7, is EPEVTQTPSHQVTQMGQEVILRCVPISNHLYFYWYRQILGQKVEFLVSFYNNEISEKSEIFDDQFSVERPDGSNFTLKIRSTKLEDSAMYFCASGREFRSYEQYFGPGTRLTVT.

This clonotype was detected only a few times. V usage is TRBV29-1 and J usage is TRBJ2-5; TRBD1 might be the D (6 bases). Deletions cut 3 bases from V and 4 bases from J, with 12 bases between. CDR3 length: 13 residues. Germline-derived CDR1 and CDR2 are SQVTM and ANQGSEA. The CDR3 nucleotides are TGCAGCGTTGATACTGGGGGCGCAGAGACCCAGTACTTC. Its translation: CSVDTGGAETQYF.

This clonotype was counted ten times or more. J is TRBJ2-7 and V is TRBV7-8; unclear D gene. Germline V gives CDR1 SGHVS, CDR2 FQNEAQ. The germline V and J ends were trimmed by 1 base and 0 bases, with 7 bases remaining between them. This CDR3 spans 14 amino acids. The CDR3: CASSLGRNSYEQYF. CDR3 nucleotides: TGTGCCAGCAGCTTAGGCAGAAACTCCTACGAGCAGTACTTC.

In this sample, this clonotype turned up many times. V usage is TRBV28 and J usage is TRBJ1-2; D perhaps matches TRBD1 (6 bases). V lost 5 bases to trimming and J lost 8 bases, with 12 bases between them. Germline loops: CDR1 MDHEN, CDR2 SYDVKM. CDR3 length: 12 amino acids. CDR3 sequence (DNA): TGTGCCAGCAGTAAGGGGGAGAACGGCTACACCTTC. Protein product: CASSKGENGYTF.

The chain has TRBV10-3 and TRBJ2-7; D gene ambiguous. The CDR3 is 14 residues long. From germline, CDR1 is ENHRY and CDR2 SYGVKD. V was clipped by 11 bases and J by 0 bases, with 17 bases between them. CDR3 sequence (DNA): TGTGCCTCTCGGGCGGATTCTTTCTCCTACGAGCAGTACTTC. Residues: CASRADSFSYEQYF.

A remark on this clonotype: Possible read error: a much larger clone is one base away. This sequence joins TRBV6-1 and TRBJ1-1, with TRBD1 matching 7 bases. V lost 4 bases, J lost 6 bases, and 20 bases stayed unmatched. The CDR3 is 18 residues long. Germline loops: CDR1 MNHNS, CDR2 SASEGT. The DNA of the CDR3 is TGTGCCAGCAGTGGAGGAGGGACAGATTATCGGTCTGGGGCTGAAGCTTTCTTT. Its translation: CASSGGGTDYRSGAEAFF.

This clonotype was detected many times. V and J are TRBV7-9 and TRBJ1-6; perhaps TRBD1 as D (5 bases). Trimming took 5 bases from V and 9 from J, leaving 14 bases between them. CDR1 is SEHNR and CDR2 is FQNEAQ in the germline V gene (reference sequence). This CDR3 spans 14 amino acids. The chain's CDR3 is CASSGGSFSSPLHF. In nucleotides, the CDR3 is TGTGCCAGCAGCGGGGGGTCATTTAGTTCACCCCTCCACTTT.

This clonotype appeared a single time. The chain couples TRBV4-1 to TRBJ1-3; a weak D match, TRBD1 (6 bases). There are 18 residues in the CDR3. In germline, CDR1 is MGHRA, CDR2 YSYEKL. Trimming left V 4 bases short and J 2 bases short, with 21 bases between. The CDR3 DNA follows: TGCGCCAGCAGCCTGCCCTGGGTCAGGGGAGGACCTGGAAACACCATATATTTT. Translating gives CASSLPWVRGGPGNTIYF.

This clonotype was picked up many times. The chain employs TRBV6-1 and TRBJ1-1, with a possible D match to TRBD1 (5 bases). The CDR3 is 14 amino acids. The germline CDR1 and CDR2 sequences are MNHNS and SASEGT. V was cut by 2 bases and J by 9 bases, with 16 bases left in between. The CDR3 spells CASSEIAGPRKAFF. The CDR3 bases are TGTGCCAGCAGTGAAATAGCGGGGCCTCGGAAAGCTTTCTTT.

This clonotype was found many times. This rearrangement joins TRBV27 to TRBJ1-1; D might be TRBD1 (5 bases). The CDR3 extends over 14 amino acids. With 2 bases removed from V and 7 bases from J, the gap between germline ends came to 14 bases. Germline CDR1 and CDR2: MNHEY and SMNVEV (reference sequence). CDR3 in amino acids: CASSLQPGHSEAFF. CDR3 nucleotide sequence: TGTGCCAGCAGTTTACAGCCGGGGCATAGTGAAGCTTTCTTT.

This clonotype occurred many times. The chain has TRBV28 and TRBJ2-7, with TRBD2 identical over 7 bases. Germline loops: CDR1 MDHEN, CDR2 SYDVKM. V trimming: 6 bases; J trimming: 6 bases; junction bases outside the gene matches: 11. The CDR3 has 14 residues. CDR3 nucleotides: TGTGCCAGCAGGGCTAGCGGTAACGTGCGCGAGCAGTACTTC. Translating it yields CASRASGNVREQYF.

Only a few counts were recorded for this clonotype. The V gene is TRBV30, the J gene TRBJ1-1; D unresolved. The CDR3 is made up of 13 amino acids. The germline V gene encodes CDR1 GTSNPN and CDR2 SVGIG (reference sequence). V was pared by 3 bases and J by 5 bases, with 13 bases between. This CDR3 reads CAWRSRRGTEAFF. The CDR3 bases are TGTGCCTGGAGGTCACGTCGAGGAACTGAAGCTTTCTTT.

The chain carries TRBV5-1 and TRBJ1-2; 10 bases are shared with TRBD1. Germline loops: CDR1 SGHRS, CDR2 YFSETQ. CDR3 length: 16 amino acids. V gave up 4 bases and J gave up 7 bases; unmatched junction bases: 13. In DNA, the CDR3 is TGCGCCAGCAGCAGAACCGGGACAGGGGCCGAGAGTGGCTACACCTTC. Translated: CASSRTGTGAESGYTF.

The sample holds a few counts of this clonotype. The chain recombines TRBV3-1 with TRBJ2-7; TRBD1 might be the D (5 bases). This CDR3 has 15 amino acids. CDR1 and CDR2 from the germline V gene are LGHDT and YNNKEL (reference sequence). The ends were cut back, 0 bases at V and 0 bases at J, with 9 bases in the middle. CDR3 protein: CASSQDQGSSYEQYF. The CDR3 DNA sequence: TGTGCCAGCAGCCAAGATCAGGGCAGCTCCTACGAGCAGTACTTC.

This clonotype was seen a few times. V usage is TRBV6-5 and J usage is TRBJ1-2; D ambiguous. The CDR3 consists of 15 residues. Germline CDR1 MNHEY, CDR2 SVGAGI. V lost 0 bases to trimming and J lost 4 bases, with 12 bases between them. CDR3 in DNA: TGTGCCAGCAGTTACTCGTCGGGGAACTCCTATGGCTACACCTTC. This sequence encodes CASSYSSGNSYGYTF.

This clonotype was detected ten times or more. The chain employs TRBV10-3 and TRBJ1-4; unclear D gene. This CDR3 is 13 amino acids long. Germline CDR1 reads ENHRY; CDR2 reads SYGVKD. Trimming pared 0 bases from V and 6 bases from J, leaving 5 bases between. The CDR3 protein is CAISESGDEKLFF. CDR3 sequence (DNA): TGTGCCATCAGTGAGTCTGGTGATGAAAAACTGTTTTTT.

This clonotype was counted at least ten times. This sequence joins TRBV2 and TRBJ2-4; TRBD2 matches at 12 bases. This CDR3 spans 18 amino acids. The J segment lost 6 bases and the V segment lost 4 bases, leaving 13 bases of the junction unmatched. Germline-derived CDR1 and CDR2 are SNHLY and FYNNEI. The CDR3 spells CASSARLAGASSGNIQYF. The CDR3, as DNA: TGTGCCAGCAGTGCTAGACTAGCGGGGGCCTCTTCTGGAAACATTCAGTACTTC.

This clonotype has only a few counts. This chain joins TRBV12-5 and TRBJ2-2; D remains ambiguous. Germline CDR1 is LGHNT and CDR2 is FRNRAP. This CDR3 region has 12 residues. Trimming left V 4 bases short and J 4 bases short, with 4 bases between. The CDR3 DNA reads as TGTGCTAGTGGTTACCTCACCGGGGAGCTGTTTTTT. This sequence encodes CASGYLTGELFF.

On this clonotype: A much larger clone lies one base from this, so it may be a read error. The rearrangement links TRBV28 to TRBJ2-6; TRBD1 might be the D (6 bases). This CDR3 contains 17 residues. Per the germline V gene, CDR1 is MDHEN and CDR2 is SYDVKM. DNA for the CDR3: TGTGCCAGCAGCCCCGGGACAACTTCCTCTGGGGCCAACGTCCCGACTTTC. Translating it yields CASSPGTTSSGANVPTF.